The 23 T cell receptor beta chains below come from one sample, sequenced in a study of cytomegalovirus exposure and HLA in healthy donors. TCRdb's copy holds only in-frame clones and misses some; the assay was immunoSEQ multiplex PCR. Of some 150,000 clones listed, approximately 92% were seen once; the top ten hold about 8.2%. The sample comprised PBMCs. The receptors shown here come from a woman in her late teens or twenties in good health and CMV-seropositive.

This clone was counted a single time. The chain joins TRBV21-1 to TRBJ2-3; the D call of TRBD2 is as the table states it, not checked on the DNA. TRBV21-1 is shown as a pseudogene. CDR3 length: 15 residues. The CDR3: CASSKGADREDTQYF. CDR3 sequence (DNA): TGTGCCAGCAGCAAAGGGGCAGACCGGGAAGATACGCAGTATTTT.

The V call is TRBV9, the J call TRBJ2-3; D might be TRBD2 (5 bases). Trimming left V 0 bases short and J 2 bases short, with 10 bases between. This CDR3 has 15 residues. In germline, CDR1 is SGDLS, CDR2 YYNGEE. The CDR3 protein is CASSVGGVLTDTQYF. CDR3 DNA sequence: TGTGCCAGCAGCGTAGGGGGAGTACTCACAGATACGCAGTATTTT.

This chain joins TRBV4-1 and TRBJ1-5; D unresolved. V shed 1 base and J shed 4 bases, with 20 bases lying between them. This CDR3 is 18 amino acids long. Germline V gene lookup returns CDR1 MGHRA and CDR2 YSYEKL. In DNA, the CDR3 is TGCGCCAGCAGCCAAGGAAGGGCCCGGGGAATCACGAATCAGCCCCAGCATTTT. Amino acid sequence: CASSQGRARGITNQPQHF.

This clone showed up just once. In DNA form, the CDR3 reads TGTGCCAGCAGCCAGGGAACCAAGCCACAGGGACCCAACACCGGGGAGCTGTTTTTT. As protein: CASSQGTKPQGPNTGELFF. The chain has TRBV4-2 and TRBJ2-2, with a weak D call TRBD1 (6 bases). The V end was cut by 3 bases, the J end by 2 bases, with 22 bases between. The germline gives CDR1 LGHNA, CDR2 YNFKEQ. The CDR3 has 19 amino acids.

The rearrangement uses TRBV4-2 and TRBJ1-3, with D tentatively TRBD1 (5 bases). Germline V gene lookup returns CDR1 LGHNA and CDR2 YNFKEQ. Trimming took off 4 bases at V and 3 bases at J, with 13 bases between the two ends. The length of the CDR3 is 15 residues. CDR3 residues: CASSLRREGGNTIYF. CDR3 coding DNA: TGTGCCAGCAGCCTCCGCAGGGAAGGTGGAAACACCATATATTTT.

This chain links TRBV6-1 with TRBJ2-7; 8 nucleotides line up with TRBD1. Germline V gene lookup returns CDR1 MNHNS and CDR2 SASEGT. The CDR3 runs to 15 residues. Germline trimming cut 4 bases from V and 3 bases from J; bases unmatched to any gene: 8. The CDR3 region is CASSVTGQVDYEQYF. The CDR3 bases are TGTGCCAGCAGTGTAACGGGACAGGTCGACTACGAGCAGTACTTC.

The V gene is TRBV6-1, the J gene TRBJ2-5; 10 bases map to TRBD2. Germline V lookup: CDR1 MNHNS, CDR2 SASEGT. This CDR3 is built from 15 residues. V was clipped by 8 bases and J by 1 base; unmatched bases: 7. The CDR3 DNA sequence: TGTGCCAGCCGAGCCCGGACTAGCGGCCAAGAGACCCAGTACTTC. Its translation: CASRARTSGQETQYF.

The gene calls are TRBV28 and TRBJ2-3, with D possibly being TRBD2 (6 bases). CDR1 and CDR2 (germline): MDHEN, SYDVKM. V was shortened by 4 bases and J by 8 bases, with 19 bases between the two germline ends. The CDR3 has 15 amino acids. The CDR3 spells CASSSGELVGATQYF. Here the CDR3 DNA reads TGTGCCAGCAGTTCGGGGGAGCTGGTGGGAGCTACGCAGTATTTT.

The chain combines TRBV10-3 with TRBJ1-2, with 9 nucleotides matching TRBD1. The CDR3 length is 16 residues. V lost 7 bases and J lost 2; bases outside the gene matches: 11. The germline V gene encodes CDR1 ENHRY and CDR2 SYGVKD. The CDR3 nucleotides read TGTGCCATCACGCAAGTCGTCACAGGGGGCAACTATGGCTACACCTTC. It specifies CAITQVVTGGNYGYTF.

The CDR3 is CASSLAGGHGETQYF. In DNA form, the CDR3 reads TGTGCCAGCAGTTTAGCGGGGGGGCACGGGGAGACCCAGTACTTC. The V gene is TRBV2, the J gene TRBJ2-5, with TRBD2 matching 11 bases. This CDR3 is 15 amino acids long. V shed 5 bases and J 5 bases; nucleotides not matched to a gene: 7. Germline V gene data show CDR1 as SNHLY and CDR2 as FYNNEI.

The chain employs TRBV28 and TRBJ1-2; D call uncertain. Trimming left V 2 bases short and J 2 bases short, with 6 bases between. Per the germline V gene, CDR1 is MDHEN and CDR2 is SYDVKM. This CDR3 is 13 amino acids long. CDR3 sequence (DNA): TGTGCCAGCAGTTTAGGCAGAAACTATGGCTACACCTTC. Protein product: CASSLGRNYGYTF.

J is TRBJ2-7 and V is TRBV11-2; the match to TRBD2 covers 12 bases. The CDR3 extends over 16 amino acids. Germline assignment: CDR1 SGHAT and CDR2 FQNNGV. V shed 5 bases, J shed 3 bases, and the junction held 8 bases outside the gene matches. The CDR3 DNA sequence: TGTGCCAGCAGCCACTCGCGGACTAGCGGGGTCTACGAGCAGTACTTC. As protein: CASSHSRTSGVYEQYF.

As regards this clone: The same CDR3 can be traced to other DNA sequences in this sample. V and J are TRBV5-1 and TRBJ2-3; D is perhaps TRBD1 (5 bases). Germline lookup yields CDR1 SGHRS and CDR2 YFSETQ. Trimming cost V 0 bases and J 4 bases, with 9 bases left between them. CDR3 size: 14 residues. The CDR3 reads CASSLAQGADTQYF. DNA of the CDR3: TGCGCCAGCAGCTTGGCCCAGGGCGCAGATACGCAGTATTTT.

CDR3 sequence reads: CAWSLPRGWGTEAFF. In nucleotides, the CDR3 is TGTGCCTGGAGCCTACCCCGGGGGTGGGGCACTGAAGCTTTCTTT. The gene calls are TRBV30 and TRBJ1-1, with D possibly matching TRBD1 (5 bases). CDR1 GTSNPN and CDR2 SVGIG come from the germline V gene (reference sequence). This CDR3 contains 15 residues. V shed 3 bases and J shed 4 bases, with 18 bases lying between them. The variable domain in full, completed from reference TRBV30 and TRBJ1-1, reads SQTIHQWPATLVQPVGSPLSLECTVEGTSNPNLYWYRQAAGRGLQLLFYSVGIGQISSEVPQNLSASRPQDRQFILSSKKLLLSDSGFYLCAWSLPRGWGTEAFFGQGTRLTVV.

To note about this clone: The junction shows a germline mismatch at one end, possibly a read error. The rearrangement joins TRBV10-3 to TRBJ2-7; D perhaps matches TRBD2 (5 bases). Looked up from germline, CDR1 is ENHRY and CDR2 is SYGVKD. The CDR3 sequence is 12 residues long. CDR3 protein: CAISEPPDGKDF. The CDR3 DNA reads as TGTGCCATCAGTGAGCCACCGGACGGGAAGGACTTC.

CDR3 sequence reads: CATSREGGTEAFF. CDR3 sequence (DNA): TGTGCCACCAGCAGAGAAGGAGGGACTGAAGCTTTCTTT. The chain joins TRBV15 to TRBJ1-1; no reliable D call. Trimming pared 0 bases from V and 5 bases from J, leaving 7 bases between. The CDR3 totals 13 residues. The V gene's germline CDR1 is LNHNV and CDR2 YYDKDF (reference sequence).

The chain employs TRBV25-1 and TRBJ2-1; weak D call: TRBD1 (5 bases). Trimming pared 5 bases from V and 5 bases from J, leaving 10 bases between. Looked up from germline, CDR1 is MGHDK and CDR2 is SYGVNS. The CDR3 extends over 13 amino acids. The CDR3 DNA reads as TGTGCCAGCAGTCTAGGACACGACAATGAGCAGTTCTTC. Protein sequence: CASSLGHDNEQFF.

This chain links TRBV7-2 with TRBJ2-5, with TRBD2 matching over 8 bases. This CDR3 region has 15 residues. V gave up 3 bases and J gave up 5 bases; unmatched junction bases: 8. Germline V lookup: CDR1 SGHTA, CDR2 FQGNSA. The CDR3 loop reads CASSFEGLGVETQYF. CDR3 DNA: TGTGCCAGCAGCTTCGAGGGACTAGGAGTCGAGACCCAGTACTTC. The variable domain in full, with the rest retrieved from reference TRBV7-2 and TRBJ2-5, is GAGVSQSPSNKVTEKGKDVELRCDPISGHTALYWYRQSLGQGLEFLIYFQGNSAPDKSGLPSDRFSAERTGGSVSTLTIQRTQQEDSAVYLCASSFEGLGVETQYFGPGTRLLVL.

The table lists this clone with a count of one. The V gene is TRBV5-6, the J gene TRBJ1-5, with TRBD1 identical over 8 bases. V dropped 4 bases and J dropped 3; count of bases not matched to a gene: 6. The CDR3 is 15 amino acids. CDR1 SGHDT and CDR2 YYEEEE come from the germline V gene. In nucleotides, the CDR3 is TGTGCCAGCAGCGGAGGACAGGGCGACAATCAGCCCCAGCATTTT. Translating gives CASSGGQGDNQPQHF.

V and J are TRBV7-8 and TRBJ2-2, with TRBD1 matching over 8 bases. In germline, CDR1 is SGHVS, CDR2 FQNEAQ. V gave up 5 bases and J gave up 7 bases; unmatched junction bases: 9. The CDR3 covers 15 residues. CDR3 sequence reads: CASSRSGTGVGELFF. The DNA for the CDR3 is TGTGCCAGCAGCCGATCCGGGACAGGAGTCGGGGAGCTGTTTTTT.

J is TRBJ1-3 and V is TRBV7-8; D is uncertain. The CDR3 is 15 amino acids. Germline CDR1 reads SGHVS; CDR2 reads FQNEAQ. Trimming pared 6 bases from V and 0 bases from J, leaving 12 bases between. CDR3: CASSLPRGSGNTIYF. Written as DNA, the CDR3 is TGTGCCAGCAGTCTGCCCCGGGGCTCTGGAAACACCATATATTTT. Full variable domain (missing parts from reference TRBV7-8 and TRBJ1-3): GAGVSQSPRYKVAKRGQDVALRCDPISGHVSLFWYQQALGQGPEFLTYFQNEAQLDKSGLPSDRFFAERPEGSVSTLKIQRTQQEDSAVYLCASSLPRGSGNTIYFGEGSWLTVV.

This chain joins TRBV5-5 and TRBJ2-7, with D tentatively TRBD1 (5 bases). Trimming left V 2 bases short and J 3 bases short, with 12 bases between. The V gene's germline CDR1 is SGHKS and CDR2 YYEKEE (reference sequence). The length of the CDR3 is 14 residues. CDR3 sequence reads: CASSLSVQGYEQYF. Here the CDR3 DNA reads TGTGCCAGCAGCTTATCTGTCCAGGGCTACGAGCAGTACTTC.

The genes are TRBV9 and TRBJ2-2, with 9 bases identical to TRBD1. Unmatched junction bases numbered 3, after V lost 0 bases and J lost 3 bases. This CDR3 contains 16 residues. Germline values: CDR1 SGDLS, CDR2 YYNGEE. The CDR3 is CASSVAQGAYTGELFF. CDR3 nucleotides: TGTGCCAGCAGCGTAGCACAGGGGGCCTACACCGGGGAGCTGTTTTTT.